This TCR beta chain comes out of a study of technical replicates of blood from a few donors. The length of the CDR3 is 14 residues. CDR1 and CDR2 from the germline V gene are SGDLS and YYNGEE. V was clipped by 0 bases and J by 8 bases, with 14 bases between them. The assay was immunoSEQ multiplex PCR, and TCRdb's table has in-frame clones only and misses some. Among 91,000 or so clones listed, approximately 94% were seen once. Sequencing was performed on T cells isolated from PBMCs. The rearrangement links TRBV9 to TRBJ1-1; D is perhaps TRBD1 (6 bases). This clonotype was obtained from a human donor in good health. This CDR3 is CASSVGYGRGEAFF. The CDR3 DNA sequence: TGTGCCAGCAGCGTAGGGTATGGCAGGGGCGAAGCTTTCTTT.